Listed here are 22 T cell receptor beta chains from one sample, sequenced in a study of shared T cell receptors in the human thymus. This table comes from immunoSEQ multiplex PCR, and its TCRdb copy is limited to in-frame clones, with some not included. The sample has roughly 660,000 clones, 70% to 90% seen once. The sample also formed part of further work on human thymus T cells.

Input material: thymocytes. The receptor set was obtained from a boy under three years old with a congenital heart defect.

The rearrangement joins TRBV18 to TRBJ2-7, with a tentative D call TRBD2 (5 bases). Germline CDR1 KGHSH, CDR2 LQKENI. V lost 3 bases and J lost 7, with 16 bases in between. The CDR3 length is 14 residues. As DNA, the CDR3 is TGTGCCAGCTCACCGGCGACTATGGGTTTGGAGCAGTACTTC. It translates to CASSPATMGLEQYF.

The CDR3 here is CSIPSGLYGYTF. The CDR3 bases are TGCAGCATTCCTTCGGGTCTCTATGGCTACACCTTC. The rearrangement joins TRBV29-1 to TRBJ1-2; unclear D gene. Germline CDR1 reads SQVTM; CDR2 reads ANQGSEA. With 8 bases removed from V and 4 bases from J, the gap between germline ends came to 14 bases. This CDR3 region has 12 residues.

The chain's CDR3 is CASSLKGQYYEQYF. CDR3 bases: TGTGCCAGCTCACTCAAGGGGCAGTACTACGAGCAGTACTTC. This chain joins TRBV18 and TRBJ2-7; possible D gene TRBD1, 5 bases. V was shortened by 4 bases and J by 3 bases, with 13 bases between the two germline ends. Germline V CDR1 and CDR2: KGHSH, LQKENI. The CDR3 covers 14 residues.

This clone has only a few counts. This rearrangement joins TRBV4-3 to TRBJ1-4, with a tentative D call TRBD1 (6 bases). The ends were cut back, 0 bases at V and 6 bases at J, with 11 bases in the middle. The CDR3 loop spans 15 amino acids. CDR1 and CDR2 (germline): LGHNA, YSLEER. The CDR3 DNA reads TGCGCCAGCAGCCAAGACCCCGAGGGGGATGAAAAACTGTTTTTT. Amino acids: CASSQDPEGDEKLFF.

The V and J genes are TRBV27 and TRBJ2-2; tentative D call: TRBD1 (6 bases). The germline V and J ends were trimmed by 3 bases and 0 bases, with 17 bases remaining between them. Germline CDR1 is MNHEY and CDR2 is SMNVEV (reference sequence). This CDR3 region has 18 residues. The DNA of the CDR3 is TGTGCCAGCAGTTTCTTTCCTAGGACAGCCGCGAACACCGGGGAGCTGTTTTTT. Translation gives CASSFFPRTAANTGELFF.

The sample holds a few counts of this clone. The chain recombines TRBV19 with TRBJ1-4, with TRBD1 matching over 9 bases. The germline V gene has CDR1 LNHDA and CDR2 SQIVND (reference sequence). The V segment lost 9 bases and the J segment 5 bases; nucleotides outside the gene matches: 4. The CDR3 has 13 amino acids. The CDR3 DNA reads as TGTGCCAGAGACAGGGGGAGGAATGAAAAACTGTTTTTT. Encoded protein: CARDRGRNEKLFF.

The rearrangement links TRBV5-6 to TRBJ2-1, with 15 bases matching TRBD2. The CDR3 length is 17 residues. The V segment lost 0 bases and the J segment 4 bases; nucleotides outside the gene matches: 2. Germline loops: CDR1 SGHDT, CDR2 YYEEEE. The CDR3 loop is CASSLGTSGRAYNEQFF. The CDR3 DNA follows: TGTGCCAGCAGCTTGGGGACTAGCGGGAGGGCTTACAATGAGCAGTTCTTC.

This chain uses TRBV18 with TRBJ2-4; D is perhaps TRBD2 (6 bases). The CDR3 consists of 14 residues. V lost 2 bases and J lost 6, with 11 bases in between. CDR1 and CDR2 from the germline V gene are KGHSH and LQKENI. The CDR3 region has the DNA TGTGCCAGCTCACCAGGGGAGGATGGAAACATTCAGTACTTC. It yields the protein CASSPGEDGNIQYF.

This clone is a singleton in its sample. One end of the junction varies from germline; a read error may be responsible. The gene calls are TRBV10-3 and TRBJ1-2, with a tentative D call TRBD1 (6 bases). Germline CDR1 reads ENHRY; CDR2 reads SYGVKD. The CDR3 runs to 14 residues. The CDR3 bases are TGTGCCATCAGTGAAGTGGAGGGGGACTACGGCTACACCTTC. This encodes CAISEVEGDYGYTF.

This chain connects TRBV6-1 to TRBJ2-7, with a weak D call TRBD1 (7 bases). CDR1 and CDR2 from the germline V gene are MNHNS and SASEGT. The CDR3 runs 15 residues. The V end was cut by 2 bases, the J end by 0 bases, with 11 bases between. The CDR3 region has the DNA TGTGCCAGCAGTGAACAGGGGGGAACCTCCTACGAGCAGTACTTC. As protein: CASSEQGGTSYEQYF.

The chain employs TRBV5-4 and TRBJ2-3; 16 positions agree with TRBD2. Germline V gives CDR1 SGHNT, CDR2 YYREEE (reference sequence). After removal of 4 bases from V and 2 bases from J, the junction contained 10 bases not matched to a gene. This CDR3 is built from 19 residues. This CDR3 is CASSAGTSGRADPTDTQYF. In nucleotides, the CDR3 is TGTGCCAGCAGCGCTGGGACTAGCGGGAGGGCCGACCCCACAGATACGCAGTATTTT.

This chain joins TRBV13 and TRBJ2-3; perhaps TRBD2 as D (6 bases). V lost 4 bases, J lost 5 bases, and 13 bases lay in between. CDR3 length equals 14 residues. The germline gives CDR1 PRHDT, CDR2 FYEKMQ (reference sequence). The CDR3: CASSSNGGKDTQYF. The CDR3 DNA reads TGTGCCAGCAGCTCCAACGGAGGGAAAGATACGCAGTATTTT.

This clone appeared a single time. The CDR3 here is CASSQPPGDRFF. CDR3 in DNA: TGCGCCAGCAGCCAACCTCCTGGAGACAGATTCTTC. The rearrangement uses TRBV4-3 and TRBJ2-1, with D perhaps TRBD1 (5 bases). Germline V lookup: CDR1 LGHNA, CDR2 YSLEER. CDR3 size: 12 residues. The V gene lost 2 bases and the J gene lost 16 bases, with 15 bases spanning the gap.

This clone has only one observation. The rearrangement links TRBV12-1 to TRBJ2-7; TRBD2 is the table's D call and was not checked against the DNA. TRBV12-1 corresponds to a pseudogene. There are 8 residues in the CDR3. The CDR3 sequence is CAPTGQYF. The CDR3 region has the DNA TGTGCCCCAACGGGGCAGTACTTC.

This rearrangement joins TRBV27 to TRBJ2-1, with TRBD2 matching over 12 bases. Trimming cost V 2 bases and J 7 bases; bases outside gene matches: 6. This CDR3 is built from 16 residues. The germline gives CDR1 MNHEY, CDR2 SMNVEV (reference sequence). The CDR3 sequence: CASSLEPSGRGNEQFF. CDR3 DNA sequence: TGTGCCAGCAGTTTAGAGCCTAGCGGGAGGGGGAATGAGCAGTTCTTC.

The chain employs TRBV4-1 and TRBJ2-7, with D perhaps TRBD2 (6 bases). The CDR3 has 17 amino acids. Per germline, CDR1 MGHRA and CDR2 YSYEKL. Trimming removed 6 bases from V and 2 bases from J, with 23 bases in between. The CDR3 DNA follows: TGCGCCAGCAGACCCTCCTCGGACTACTTTGGGCCCTACGAGCAGTACTTC. It is translated as CASRPSSDYFGPYEQYF.

The chain combines TRBV5-5 with TRBJ1-2, with TRBD1 identical over 11 bases. With 4 bases clipped from V and 5 bases from J, the junction kept 7 bases outside the gene matches. Germline V gene lookup returns CDR1 SGHKS and CDR2 YYEKEE (reference sequence). The CDR3 runs to 15 residues. CDR3 bases: TGTGCCAGCAGCCAAGGACAGGGGGCAGAATATGGCTACACCTTC. Translated: CASSQGQGAEYGYTF.

The chain couples TRBV21-1 to TRBJ2-3; the table gives TRBD2 as D, unverified against the DNA. TRBV21-1 is a recognized pseudogene. The CDR3 is 16 amino acids. The CDR3 nucleotides are TGTGCCAGCACTCCGAGGGGCGGGGGATTCACAGATACGCAGTATTTT. Its protein is CASTPRGGGFTDTQYF.

The chain combines TRBV7-9 with TRBJ1-2; no clear D gene. Trimming took off 5 bases at V and 3 bases at J, with 13 bases between the two ends. This CDR3 region has 14 residues. From germline, CDR1 is SEHNR and CDR2 FQNEAQ (reference sequence). The CDR3 DNA follows: TGTGCCAGCAGCCCAGGAGGGCCCTACTATGGCTACACCTTC. It yields the protein CASSPGGPYYGYTF.

The chain uses TRBV11-3 and TRBJ2-7; TRBD1 agrees at 8 bases. The J segment lost 2 bases and the V segment lost 8 bases, leaving 8 bases of the junction unmatched. The germline V gene encodes CDR1 SGHNT and CDR2 YENEEA. This CDR3 comprises 14 residues. CDR3 amino acids: CASQRTGTTYEQYF. The CDR3 DNA reads TGTGCCAGCCAGAGGACAGGGACAACCTACGAGCAGTACTTC. Variable domain in full (rest from reference TRBV11-3 and TRBJ2-7): EAGVVQSPRYKIIEKKQPVAFWCNPISGHNTLYWYLQNLGQGPELLIRYENEEAVDDSQLPKDRFSAERLKGVDSTLKIQPAELGDSAVYLCASQRTGTTYEQYFGPGTRLTVT.

The V gene is TRBV28, the J gene TRBJ2-2; no clear D gene. This CDR3 contains 13 residues. The V gene's germline CDR1 is MDHEN and CDR2 SYDVKM. V shed 4 bases and J shed 2 bases, with 5 bases lying between them. CDR3 sequence: CASSWRNTGELFF. The DNA of the CDR3 is TGTGCCAGCAGTTGGAGAAACACCGGGGAGCTGTTTTTT.

The V call is TRBV4-1, the J call TRBJ2-1, with D perhaps TRBD2 (5 bases). Trimming took 2 bases from V and 6 from J, leaving 23 bases between them. Germline lookup yields CDR1 MGHRA and CDR2 YSYEKL. This CDR3 is built from 18 residues. For the CDR3, the DNA is TGCGCCAGCAGCCAACCCCCTGGGGTCCGAAAACTAGGCAATGAGCAGTTCTTC. It encodes CASSQPPGVRKLGNEQFF.